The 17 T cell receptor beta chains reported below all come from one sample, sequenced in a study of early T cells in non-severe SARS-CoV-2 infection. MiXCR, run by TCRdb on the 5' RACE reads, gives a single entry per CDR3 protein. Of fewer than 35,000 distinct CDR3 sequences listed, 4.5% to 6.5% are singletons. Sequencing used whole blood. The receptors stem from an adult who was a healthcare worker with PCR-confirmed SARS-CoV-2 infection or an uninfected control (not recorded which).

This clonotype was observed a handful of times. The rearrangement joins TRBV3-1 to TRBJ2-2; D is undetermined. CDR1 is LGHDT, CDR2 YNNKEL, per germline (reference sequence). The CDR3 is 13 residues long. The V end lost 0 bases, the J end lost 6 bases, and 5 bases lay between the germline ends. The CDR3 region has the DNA TGTGCCAGCAGCCAAGATGGGTCCGGGGAGCTGTTTTTT. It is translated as CASSQDGSGELFF.

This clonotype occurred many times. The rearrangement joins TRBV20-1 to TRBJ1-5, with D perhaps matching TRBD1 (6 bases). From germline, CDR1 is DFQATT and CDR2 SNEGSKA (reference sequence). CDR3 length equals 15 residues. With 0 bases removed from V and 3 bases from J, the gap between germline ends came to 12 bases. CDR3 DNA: TGCAGTGCTAGAGACGCAGGGGTCCCCAATCAGCCCCAGCATTTT. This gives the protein CSARDAGVPNQPQHF.

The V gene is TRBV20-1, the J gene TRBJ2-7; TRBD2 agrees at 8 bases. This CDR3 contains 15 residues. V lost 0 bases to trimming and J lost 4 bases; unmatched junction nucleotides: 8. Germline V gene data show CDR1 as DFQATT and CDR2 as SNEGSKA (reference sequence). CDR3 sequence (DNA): TGCAGTGCTAGAGATGTAGCGGGAAGTCCTTACGAGCAGTACTTC. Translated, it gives CSARDVAGSPYEQYF.

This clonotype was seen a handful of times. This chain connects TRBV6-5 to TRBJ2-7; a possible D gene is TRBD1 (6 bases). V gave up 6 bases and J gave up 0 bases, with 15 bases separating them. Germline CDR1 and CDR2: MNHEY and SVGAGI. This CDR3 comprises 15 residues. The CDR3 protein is CASSPDQGSSYEQYF. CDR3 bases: TGTGCCAGCAGCCCAGACCAGGGGAGCTCCTACGAGCAGTACTTC.

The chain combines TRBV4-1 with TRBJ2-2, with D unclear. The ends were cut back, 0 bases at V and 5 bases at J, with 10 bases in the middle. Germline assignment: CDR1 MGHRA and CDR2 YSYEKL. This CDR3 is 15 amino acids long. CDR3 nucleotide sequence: TGCGCCAGCAGCCAAGACGTTGGCCGGACCGGGGAGCTGTTTTTT. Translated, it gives CASSQDVGRTGELFF.

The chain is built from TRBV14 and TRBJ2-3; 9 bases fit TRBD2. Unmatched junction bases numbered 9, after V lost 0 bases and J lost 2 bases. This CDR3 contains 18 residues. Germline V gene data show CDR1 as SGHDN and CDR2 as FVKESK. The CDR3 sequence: CASSQDASGTPPTDTQYF. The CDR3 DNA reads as TGTGCCAGCAGCCAAGATGCTAGCGGGACTCCCCCCACAGATACGCAGTATTTT.

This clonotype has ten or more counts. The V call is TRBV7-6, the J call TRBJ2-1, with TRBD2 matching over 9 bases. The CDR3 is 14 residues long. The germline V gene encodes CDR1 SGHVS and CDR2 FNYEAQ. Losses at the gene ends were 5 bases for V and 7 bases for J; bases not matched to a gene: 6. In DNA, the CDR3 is TGTGCCAGCAGCGAGACTAGCGGACCGAATGAGCAGTTCTTC. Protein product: CASSETSGPNEQFF.

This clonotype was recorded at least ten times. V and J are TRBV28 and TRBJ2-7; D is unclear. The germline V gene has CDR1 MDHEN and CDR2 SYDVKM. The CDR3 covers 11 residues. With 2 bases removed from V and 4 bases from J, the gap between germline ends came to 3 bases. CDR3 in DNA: TGTGCCAGCAGTTTAAAGTACGAGCAGTACTTC. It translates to CASSLKYEQYF. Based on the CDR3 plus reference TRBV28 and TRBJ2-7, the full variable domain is DVKVTQSSRYLVKRTGEKVFLECVQDMDHENMFWYRQDPGLGLRLIYFSYDVKMKEKGDIPEGYSVSREKKERFSLILESASTNQTSMYLCASSLKYEQYFGPGTRLTVT.

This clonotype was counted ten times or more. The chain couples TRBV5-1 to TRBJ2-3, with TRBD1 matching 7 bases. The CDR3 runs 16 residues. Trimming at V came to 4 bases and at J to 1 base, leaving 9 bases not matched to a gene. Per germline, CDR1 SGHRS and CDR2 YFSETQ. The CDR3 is CASSPRQGGGTDTQYF. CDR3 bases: TGCGCCAGCAGCCCGAGACAGGGTGGAGGCACAGATACGCAGTATTTT.

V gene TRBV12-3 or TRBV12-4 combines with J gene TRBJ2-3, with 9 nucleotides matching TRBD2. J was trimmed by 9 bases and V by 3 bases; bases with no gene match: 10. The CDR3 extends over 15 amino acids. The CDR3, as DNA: TGTGCCAGCAGTTTCCCCCCGACTAGCGGAGGAACGCAGTATTTT. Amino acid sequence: CASSFPPTSGGTQYF.

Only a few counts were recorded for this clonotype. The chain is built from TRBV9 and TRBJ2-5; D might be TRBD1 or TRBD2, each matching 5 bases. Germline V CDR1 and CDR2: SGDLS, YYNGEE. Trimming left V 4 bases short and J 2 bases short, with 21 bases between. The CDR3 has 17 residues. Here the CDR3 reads CASSTPFDSRGQETQYF. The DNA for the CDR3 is TGTGCCAGCAGCACCCCGTTTGACAGCCGAGGGCAAGAGACCCAGTACTTC. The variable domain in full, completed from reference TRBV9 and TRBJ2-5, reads DSGVTQTPKHLITATGQRVTLRCSPRSGDLSVYWYQQSLDQGLQFLIQYYNGEERAKGNILERFSAQQFPDLHSELNLSSLELGDSALYFCASSTPFDSRGQETQYFGPGTRLLVL.

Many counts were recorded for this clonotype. The CDR3 loop is CASGLDRGGTEAFF. The DNA for the CDR3 is TGTGCTAGTGGTTTGGACAGGGGGGGCACTGAAGCTTTCTTT. The chain has TRBV12-5 and TRBJ1-1, with TRBD1 identical over 8 bases. The J segment lost 4 bases and the V segment lost 1 base, leaving 2 bases of the junction unmatched. The CDR3 loop spans 14 amino acids. Germline loops: CDR1 LGHNT, CDR2 FRNRAP.

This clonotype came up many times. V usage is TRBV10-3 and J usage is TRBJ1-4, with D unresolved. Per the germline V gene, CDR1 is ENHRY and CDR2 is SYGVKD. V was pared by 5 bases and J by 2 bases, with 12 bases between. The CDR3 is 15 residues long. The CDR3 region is CAISFRVGTNEKLFF. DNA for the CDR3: TGTGCCATCAGTTTTCGAGTCGGGACTAATGAAAAACTGTTTTTT.

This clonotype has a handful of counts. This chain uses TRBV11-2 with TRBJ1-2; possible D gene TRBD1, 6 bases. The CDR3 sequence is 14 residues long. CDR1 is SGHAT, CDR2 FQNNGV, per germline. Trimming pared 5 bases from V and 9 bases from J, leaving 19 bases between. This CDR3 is CASSVGGGHPRYTF. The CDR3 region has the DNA TGTGCCAGCAGCGTAGGGGGAGGGCACCCGCGCTACACCTTC.

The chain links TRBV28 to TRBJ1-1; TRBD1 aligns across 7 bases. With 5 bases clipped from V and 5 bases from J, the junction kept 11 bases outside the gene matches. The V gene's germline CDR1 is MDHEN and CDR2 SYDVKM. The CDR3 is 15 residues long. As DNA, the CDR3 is TGTGCCAGCAGTCCCGCGACAGGGAGGGAAACTGAAGCTTTCTTT. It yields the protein CASSPATGRETEAFF.

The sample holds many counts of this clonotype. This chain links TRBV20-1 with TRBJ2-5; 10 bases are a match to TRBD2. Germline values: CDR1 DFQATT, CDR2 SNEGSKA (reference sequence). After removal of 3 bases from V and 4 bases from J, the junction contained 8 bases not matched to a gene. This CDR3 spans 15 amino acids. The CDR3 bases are TGCAGTGCTAGGAGGCCTAGCGGGAGTTTAGAGACCCAGTACTTC. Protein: CSARRPSGSLETQYF.

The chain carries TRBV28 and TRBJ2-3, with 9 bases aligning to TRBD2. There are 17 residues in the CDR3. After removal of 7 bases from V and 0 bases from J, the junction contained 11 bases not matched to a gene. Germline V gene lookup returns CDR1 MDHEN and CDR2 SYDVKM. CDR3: CASTQSAGGGSTDTQYF. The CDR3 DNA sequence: TGTGCCAGCACCCAAAGTGCGGGAGGGGGTAGCACAGATACGCAGTATTTT.